This T cell receptor (beta chain) was sequenced during a study of CD8+ T cells in alopecia areata. Turning to the study itself: Each day, treated patients took oral tofacitinib twice, at 5 to 10 mg per dose.

The V gene lost 0 bases and the J gene lost 4 bases, with 10 bases spanning the gap. This CDR3 comprises 14 residues. Germline V gene sequence: CDR1 MNHEY, CDR2 SVGAGI. Collection of lesional scalp punch biopsies and peripheral blood was performed in alopecia areata patients. Regarding the study as a whole: Among the cells sequenced in scalp samples are also the resident alphabeta T cells of normal skin.

Comments on this clone: Antigen: not known.

cDNA reverse transcribed from extracted RNA served as the sequencing template. Method: immunoSEQ multiplex PCR; TCRdb's copy keeps in-frame clones and lacks some. The sample holds 130,000 or so clones, almost 50% seen once. The chain recombines TRBV6-5 with TRBJ2-7; no firm D call. The sample was CD8+ T cells sorted from blood, taken at week 0. This receptor was taken from a human donor with alopecia areata. The CDR3 sequence is CASSYSAEAYEQYF. For the CDR3, the DNA is TGTGCCAGCAGTTACTCAGCCGAAGCTTACGAGCAGTACTTC.